The 28 T cell receptor beta chains given below trace back to one sample, sequenced in a study of blood T cell repertoires in COVID-19. TCRdb's table, derived via immunoSEQ multiplex PCR, lists solely in-frame clones and lacks some. Here the sample spans some 300,000 clones, approximately 89% being singletons. The sequencing input was PBMCs or T cells enriched from blood (not recorded which). The origin of the receptors is a woman aged 45-65 years who had been exposed to COVID-19.

The genes are TRBV28 and TRBJ1-6; 7 nucleotides agree with TRBD1. This CDR3 has 12 residues. Germline CDR1 MDHEN, CDR2 SYDVKM. The trim removed 5 bases at V and 10 bases at J, leaving 2 bases unmatched. The CDR3 sequence: CASSDRVSPLHF. The CDR3 bases are TGTGCCAGCAGTGACAGGGTGTCACCCCTCCACTTT.

The rearrangement uses TRBV6-8 and TRBJ1-5; the match to TRBD1 covers 9 bases. In germline, CDR1 is MNHGY, CDR2 SAAAGT. V lost 6 bases to trimming and J lost 0 bases; unmatched junction nucleotides: 18. The CDR3 sequence is 20 residues long. The DNA of the CDR3 is TGTGCCAGCAGCCTAGGGGGACCGGGACAGGGAGTTTTTAGCAATCAGCCCCAGCATTTT. Translating it yields CASSLGGPGQGVFSNQPQHF.

V and J are TRBV5-4 and TRBJ2-1, with 9 bases that match TRBD1. Germline-derived CDR1 and CDR2 are SGHNT and YYREEE (reference sequence). This CDR3 is built from 16 residues. The J segment lost 6 bases and the V segment lost 3 bases, leaving 10 bases of the junction unmatched. Here the CDR3 DNA reads TGTGCCAGCAGCTCCATACAGGGGGCGCGGACCAATGAGCAGTTCTTC. Amino acids: CASSSIQGARTNEQFF. Complete variable domain (other parts from reference TRBV5-4 and TRBJ2-1): ETGVTQSPTHLIKTRGQQVTLRCSSQSGHNTVSWYQQALGQGPQFIFQYYREEENGRGNFPPRFSGLQFPNYSSELNVNALELDDSALYLCASSSIQGARTNEQFFGPGTRLTVL.

This CDR3 reads CASSPPPNSGYYEQYF. Written as DNA, the CDR3 is TGTGCCAGCAGTCCCCCCCCTAATAGCGGCTACTACGAGCAGTACTTC. The chain joins TRBV27 to TRBJ2-7; possible D gene TRBD2, 6 bases. The V gene lost 5 bases and the J gene lost 3 bases, with 20 bases spanning the gap. Germline V gene lookup returns CDR1 MNHEY and CDR2 SMNVEV (reference sequence). This CDR3 has 16 amino acids.

The chain joins TRBV7-2 to TRBJ1-1; D might be TRBD1 (5 bases). V lost 1 base to trimming and J lost 0 bases, with 6 bases between them. This CDR3 contains 14 residues. CDR1 and CDR2 (germline): SGHTA, FQGNSA. The CDR3 sequence is CASSLGQLNTEAFF. The CDR3 DNA sequence: TGTGCCAGCAGCTTAGGACAGCTGAACACTGAAGCTTTCTTT.

The V and J genes are TRBV9 and TRBJ1-5; D is uncertain. The V and J ends lost 1 base and 7 bases respectively, with 9 bases between them. Germline V lookup: CDR1 SGDLS, CDR2 YYNGEE. This CDR3 has 13 amino acids. The CDR3 coding sequence is TGTGCCAGCAGCGTAAGTAACGGGCAGCCCCAGCATTTT. This sequence encodes CASSVSNGQPQHF.

The chain couples TRBV19 to TRBJ1-4; TRBD1 agrees at 8 bases. Losses at the gene ends were 7 bases for V and 7 bases for J; bases not matched to a gene: 11. This CDR3 spans 15 amino acids. Germline values: CDR1 LNHDA, CDR2 SQIVND (reference sequence). The DNA for the CDR3 is TGTGCCAGTACCCATGGGACAGGACAATTTGAAAAACTGTTTTTT. As protein: CASTHGTGQFEKLFF. Full variable domain (missing parts from reference TRBV19 and TRBJ1-4): DGGITQSPKYLFRKEGQNVTLSCEQNLNHDAMYWYRQDPGQGLRLIYYSQIVNDFQKGDIAEGYSVSREKKESFPLTVTSAQKNPTAFYLCASTHGTGQFEKLFFGSGTQLSVL.

The genes are TRBV6-2 or TRBV6-3 and TRBJ1-5; 8 nucleotides match TRBD1. The CDR3 extends over 15 amino acids. Germline V gives CDR1 MNHEY, CDR2 SVGEGT. After removal of 3 bases from V and 3 bases from J, the junction contained 4 bases not matched to a gene. The CDR3: CASSYPGQVNQPQHF. The CDR3 coding sequence is TGTGCCAGCAGTTATCCGGGACAGGTCAATCAGCCCCAGCATTTT.

The chain carries TRBV27 and TRBJ1-2; the match to TRBD1 covers 9 bases. Trimming at V came to 8 bases and at J to 4 bases, leaving 5 bases not matched to a gene. Germline lookup yields CDR1 MNHEY and CDR2 SMNVEV (reference sequence). The CDR3 consists of 13 residues. The CDR3 reads CASVGQGTYGYTF. The CDR3 coding sequence is TGTGCCAGCGTCGGACAGGGGACCTATGGCTACACCTTC.

The chain carries TRBV11-2 and TRBJ2-7; possible D gene TRBD1, 5 bases. The ends were cut back, 2 bases at V and 6 bases at J, with 20 bases in the middle. From germline, CDR1 is SGHAT and CDR2 FQNNGV. There are 16 residues in the CDR3. CDR3 sequence: CASSLIERGAEREQYF. The CDR3 nucleotides read TGTGCCAGCAGCTTAATCGAAAGGGGCGCAGAGCGCGAGCAGTACTTC.

For the CDR3, the DNA is TGTGCCAGCAGTCAAACAGGGGGAGTCTATCAGCCCCAGCATTTT. Translated: CASSQTGGVYQPQHF. This rearrangement joins TRBV28 to TRBJ1-5; TRBD1 matches at 8 bases. Trimming removed 5 bases from V and 5 bases from J; junction bases left unmatched: 8. Per germline, CDR1 MDHEN and CDR2 SYDVKM. The CDR3 sequence is 15 residues long.

This clone was counted only a few times. The CDR3 loop reads CASSLAQQNYGYTF. In nucleotides, the CDR3 is TGTGCCAGCAGCTTAGCACAACAGAACTATGGCTACACCTTC. This rearrangement joins TRBV7-2 to TRBJ1-2; D gene unclear. Trimming took 0 bases from V and 2 from J, leaving 7 bases between them. Per the germline V gene, CDR1 is SGHTA and CDR2 is FQGNSA. CDR3 size: 14 residues.

The rearrangement uses TRBV18 and TRBJ2-7; D may be TRBD2 (7 bases). The CDR3 runs to 16 residues. Germline CDR1 reads KGHSH; CDR2 reads LQKENI. Trimming took off 3 bases at V and 1 base at J, with 16 bases between the two ends. The CDR3 sequence: CASSPSGGLRSYEQYF. In DNA form, the CDR3 reads TGTGCCAGCTCACCTTCGGGGGGCTTACGGTCCTACGAGCAGTACTTC.

This clone was recorded only once. CDR3 nucleotide sequence: TGTGCCAGCAGTGACCCTACAGGGGGTAACTATGGCTACACCTTC. It yields the protein CASSDPTGGNYGYTF. The rearrangement joins TRBV6-1 to TRBJ1-2; 8 nucleotides line up with TRBD1. This CDR3 contains 15 residues. The junction had 4 bases not matched to a gene; V was cut back by 3 bases and J by 1 base. The germline V gene encodes CDR1 MNHNS and CDR2 SASEGT.

V and J are TRBV29-1 and TRBJ1-2; D call uncertain. From germline, CDR1 is SQVTM and CDR2 ANQGSEA. The ends were cut back, 2 bases at V and 6 bases at J, with 7 bases in the middle. The CDR3 consists of 11 residues. The CDR3 spells CSVEWTDGYTF. The CDR3 nucleotides are TGCAGCGTTGAATGGACTGATGGCTACACCTTC.

The gene calls are TRBV2 and TRBJ2-7, with D possibly being TRBD1 (5 bases). Per germline, CDR1 SNHLY and CDR2 FYNNEI. CDR3 length: 13 amino acids. Trimming stripped 4 bases from V and 3 bases from J, with 10 bases between. In nucleotides, the CDR3 is TGTGCCAGCAGTGGGGGCAGCTACTACGAGCAGTACTTC. Protein sequence: CASSGGSYYEQYF.

This clone has just a few counts. The V gene is TRBV5-5, the J gene TRBJ1-4; 9 nucleotides agree with TRBD1. The CDR3 is 15 residues long. CDR1 and CDR2 (germline): SGHKS, YYEKEE (reference sequence). V dropped 4 bases and J dropped 5; count of bases not matched to a gene: 6. The chain's CDR3 is CASSEWGTGNEKLFF. In DNA form, the CDR3 reads TGTGCCAGCAGCGAGTGGGGGACAGGGAATGAAAAACTGTTTTTT.

V and J are TRBV2 and TRBJ1-5, with 7 bases identical to TRBD1. Losses at the gene ends were 0 bases for V and 0 bases for J; bases not matched to a gene: 5. Looked up from germline, CDR1 is SNHLY and CDR2 is FYNNEI. The CDR3 covers 17 residues. CDR3 coding DNA: TGTGCCAGCAGTGAAGCGAGGGACAGAATTAGCAATCAGCCCCAGCATTTT. Translated: CASSEARDRISNQPQHF.

This clone is a singleton in its sample. At one of its ends the junction is not consistent with the germline gene, which may arise from a read error. This chain uses TRBV3-1 (or the pseudogene TRBV3-2) with TRBJ1-4; D unresolved. The CDR3 has 13 residues. CDR1 and CDR2 (germline): LGHDT, YNNKEL (reference sequence). The CDR3 loop reads CASRQAGNEKLFF. The DNA of the CDR3 is TGTGCCAGCCGCCAGGCAGGCAATGAAAAACTGTTTTTT.

The chain recombines TRBV6-5 with TRBJ2-7; the D is unclear. Germline V CDR1 and CDR2: MNHEY, SVGAGI. The CDR3 length is 13 residues. Trimming took 6 bases from V and 0 from J, leaving 9 bases between them. CDR3 in DNA: TGTGCCAGCAGCCCCCGTAGCTCCTACGAGCAGTACTTC. Translating gives CASSPRSSYEQYF.

V and J are TRBV6-5 and TRBJ2-1; D not certain. The germline V gene has CDR1 MNHEY and CDR2 SVGAGI. The CDR3 contains 15 residues. The V and J ends lost 8 bases and 6 bases respectively, with 20 bases between them. CDR3 DNA: TGTGCCAGCCTGAGTGGGCAGCTCGGAAGCAATGAGCAGTTCTTC. Protein: CASLSGQLGSNEQFF.

The chain employs TRBV5-4 and TRBJ2-7; D perhaps matches TRBD2 (5 bases). This CDR3 region has 16 residues. CDR1 SGHNT and CDR2 YYREEE come from the germline V gene (reference sequence). V lost 1 base and J 0 bases, leaving 14 bases between the germline ends. The CDR3 DNA is TGTGCCAGCAGCTTGAGGAGCGGACCCGGCTCCTACGAGCAGTACTTC. It translates to CASSLRSGPGSYEQYF.

This chain links TRBV6-5 with TRBJ1-2, with TRBD1 identical over 8 bases. After removal of 4 bases from V and 4 bases from J, the junction contained 8 bases not matched to a gene. Germline V lookup: CDR1 MNHEY, CDR2 SVGAGI. The CDR3 is 15 amino acids. The CDR3 coding sequence is TGTGCCAGCAGTTCCCCAGGGGGCGCAGTCTATGGCTACACCTTC. Amino acid sequence: CASSSPGGAVYGYTF.

The V call is TRBV4-2, the J call TRBJ1-5; 9 bases align to TRBD1. The V gene end was trimmed by 3 bases and the J gene end by 6 bases; junction bases not matched to a gene: 9. Germline V gives CDR1 LGHNA, CDR2 YNFKEQ. The CDR3 has 16 residues. The chain's CDR3 is CASSQAGQGSAQPQHF. The CDR3 bases are TGTGCCAGCAGCCAGGCCGGACAGGGGTCGGCTCAGCCCCAGCATTTT.

The chain couples TRBV30 to TRBJ2-7; 10 bases are shared with TRBD1. V shed 3 bases, J shed 1 base, and the junction held 3 bases outside the gene matches. The CDR3 has 14 residues. The V gene's germline CDR1 is GTSNPN and CDR2 SVGIG (reference sequence). CDR3 nucleotide sequence: TGTGCCTGGAGGAGGGGACAGGGGTCCTACGAGCAGTACTTC. It specifies CAWRRGQGSYEQYF.

CDR3 protein: CASSTDRAYGYTF. CDR3 nucleotide sequence: TGTGCCAGCAGTACGGACAGGGCCTATGGCTACACCTTC. The chain recombines TRBV12-3 or TRBV12-4 with TRBJ1-2; 8 positions agree with TRBD1. V lost 5 bases, J lost 4 bases, and 3 bases stayed unmatched. CDR3 length equals 13 residues.

The rearrangement uses TRBV11-3 and TRBJ2-3; weak D call: TRBD1 (6 bases). Trimming stripped 4 bases from V and 2 bases from J, with 10 bases between. The CDR3 has 14 residues. Germline CDR1 is SGHNT and CDR2 is YENEEA. CDR3 residues: CASSSDSNTDTQYF. DNA for the CDR3: TGTGCCAGCAGCTCGGACAGCAACACAGATACGCAGTATTTT.

V usage is TRBV6-6 and J usage is TRBJ2-1, with 12 bases that match TRBD1. V trimming: 5 bases; J trimming: 0 bases; junction bases outside the gene matches: 8. Per the germline V gene, CDR1 is MNHNY and CDR2 is SVGAGI (reference sequence). The CDR3 has 18 amino acids. For the CDR3, the DNA is TGTGCCAGCAGTCGTACTGCGGGACAGGGGGCCTCCTACAATGAGCAGTTCTTC. Amino acid sequence: CASSRTAGQGASYNEQFF.